Below, 9 T cell receptor beta chains from the same sample are listed, as sequenced in a study of radiation and T cells in renal cell carcinoma. Documented time point: blood 4 weeks post-SBRT, at nephrectomy. Treatment specified: 15 Gy SBRT to primary tumor, nephrectomy 4 weeks later. Clones were read by immunoSEQ multiplex PCR, and TCRdb kept only the in-frame ones, dropping some. The sample has about 74,000 clones, around 89% seen once. Sequenced material: blood, taken from a patient whose treatment included radiotherapy and nephrectomy. The receptor source for this set is a woman between 70 and 85 years old with renal cell carcinoma.

The chain carries TRBV6-1 and TRBJ1-1; 7 nucleotides align to TRBD1. The germline CDR1 and CDR2 sequences are MNHNS and SASEGT. Germline trimming cut 4 bases from V and 0 bases from J; bases unmatched to any gene: 5. The CDR3 consists of 15 residues. The CDR3 nucleotides read TGTGCCAGCAGTGCGTCCGGGACAGTGAACACTGAAGCTTTCTTT. This translates into CASSASGTVNTEAFF.

This sequence joins TRBV6-1 and TRBJ1-5; 10 bases are a match to TRBD1. V dropped 5 bases and J dropped 4; count of bases not matched to a gene: 5. The CDR3 covers 15 residues. Germline V gene data show CDR1 as MNHNS and CDR2 as SASEGT. CDR3 region: CASSPGQGGNQPQHF. DNA for the CDR3: TGTGCCAGCAGTCCTGGACAGGGGGGGAATCAGCCCCAGCATTTT.

In DNA form, the CDR3 reads TGTGCCAGCAGCGTAGAACGTGCCACCGGGGAGCTGTTTTTT. Its translation is CASSVERATGELFF. This chain uses TRBV9 with TRBJ2-2; D is unresolved. The CDR3 length is 14 residues. Germline CDR1 and CDR2: SGDLS and YYNGEE. Trimming took off 0 bases at V and 4 bases at J, with 7 bases between the two ends.

V and J are TRBV19 and TRBJ2-3; 12 nucleotides line up with TRBD2. CDR3 length equals 16 residues. CDR1 and CDR2 (germline): LNHDA, SQIVND (reference sequence). V lost 4 bases, J lost 1 base, and 3 bases stayed unmatched. The CDR3 loop reads CASSNRLAGGTDTQYF. The CDR3 DNA follows: TGTGCCAGTAGTAACCGACTAGCGGGGGGCACAGATACGCAGTATTTT.

This clone was seen a handful of times. The J gene is TRBJ1-1, the V gene TRBV6-6; 7 bases match TRBD1. The length of the CDR3 is 14 residues. The germline V gene encodes CDR1 MNHNY and CDR2 SVGAGI (reference sequence). J gave up 1 base and V 8 bases, and 7 bases lay outside the gene matches. The CDR3 region is CASLIQGWNTEAFF. DNA of the CDR3: TGTGCCAGCCTCATACAGGGGTGGAACACTGAAGCTTTCTTT.

The J gene is TRBJ2-7, the V gene TRBV4-3; the match to TRBD1 covers 8 bases. Germline trimming cut 1 base from V and 4 bases from J; bases unmatched to any gene: 0. This CDR3 is built from 13 residues. Germline CDR1 reads LGHNA; CDR2 reads YSLEER. The CDR3 DNA is TGCGCCAGCAGCCAAGGGGACAGGTACGAGCAGTACTTC. Protein sequence: CASSQGDRYEQYF.

The chain combines TRBV14 with TRBJ1-3; D remains ambiguous. V lost 4 bases and J 0 bases, leaving 13 bases between the germline ends. The CDR3 has 16 residues. The germline V gene encodes CDR1 SGHDN and CDR2 FVKESK. CDR3 DNA: TGTGCCAGCAGCCCCATTGGCAGGTCCTCTGGAAACACCATATATTTT. Its translation: CASSPIGRSSGNTIYF.

CDR3 in DNA: TGTGCCAGCAGTAGGGACCGGCAATTGGGCTACGAGCAGTACTTC. Protein sequence: CASSRDRQLGYEQYF. The V and J genes are TRBV2 and TRBJ2-7, with D perhaps assigned TRBD1 or TRBD2 (5 bases each). Trimming pared 5 bases from V and 3 bases from J, leaving 17 bases between. Germline assignment: CDR1 SNHLY and CDR2 FYNNEI. This CDR3 has 15 residues.

This chain links TRBV11-2 with TRBJ2-7, with 7 bases that match TRBD1. Germline V CDR1 and CDR2: SGHAT, FQNNGV. The CDR3 is 13 residues long. V trimming: 5 bases; J trimming: 1 base; junction bases outside the gene matches: 2. In nucleotides, the CDR3 is TGTGCCAGCAGCAGGGACAGTTCCTACGAGCAGTACTTC. This gives the protein CASSRDSSYEQYF. Together with reference TRBV11-2 and TRBJ2-7, the CDR3 gives the full variable domain: EAGVAQSPRYKIIEKRQSVAFWCNPISGHATLYWYQQILGQGPKLLIQFQNNGVVDDSQLPKDRFSAERLKGVDSTLKIQPAKLEDSAVYLCASSRDSSYEQYFGPGTRLTVT.